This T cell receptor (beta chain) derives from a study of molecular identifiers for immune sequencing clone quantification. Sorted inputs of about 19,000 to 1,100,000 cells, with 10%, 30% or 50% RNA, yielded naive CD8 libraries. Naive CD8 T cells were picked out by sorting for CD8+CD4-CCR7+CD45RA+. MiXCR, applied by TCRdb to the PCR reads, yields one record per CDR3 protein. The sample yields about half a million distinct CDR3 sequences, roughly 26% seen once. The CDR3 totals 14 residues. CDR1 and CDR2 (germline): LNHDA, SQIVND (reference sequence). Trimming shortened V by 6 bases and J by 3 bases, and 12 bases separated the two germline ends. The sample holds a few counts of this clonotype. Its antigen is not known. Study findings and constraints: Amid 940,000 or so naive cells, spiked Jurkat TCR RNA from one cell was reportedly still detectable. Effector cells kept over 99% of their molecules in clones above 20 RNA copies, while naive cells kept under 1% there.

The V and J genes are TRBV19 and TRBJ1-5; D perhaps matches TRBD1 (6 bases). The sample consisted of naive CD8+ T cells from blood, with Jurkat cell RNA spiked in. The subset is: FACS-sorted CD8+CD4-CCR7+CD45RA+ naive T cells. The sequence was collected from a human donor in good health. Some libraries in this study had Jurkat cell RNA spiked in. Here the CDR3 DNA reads TGTGCCAGTAGCAAGGGACACACCAATCAGCCCCAGCATTTT. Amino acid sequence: CASSKGHTNQPQHF.